These 25 T cell receptor beta chains were sequenced from one sample in a study of regulatory T cells in long-lasting Graves disease. Sample time point: persistent/refractory GD, antithyroid drugs over 5 years with positive TRAb. The authors made the TCR library using RNA they extracted from PBMCs. In building TCR beta libraries, iRepertoire HTBI primers were used together with Arm-PCR of CDR3 regions. TCRdb recomputed calls from the multiplex PCR reads with MiXCR, one row per CDR3 protein. The table has roughly 400,000 distinct CDR3 sequences, around 21% seen once. Sample: peripheral blood mononuclear cells (PBMCs), taken when the disease was refractory, from a patient treated with antithyroid drugs. The receptors here all came from a female donor with Graves disease.

This rearrangement joins TRBV6-5 to TRBJ1-2; D is undetermined. The CDR3 runs 11 residues. Germline-derived CDR1 and CDR2 are MNHEY and SVGAGI. Between the trimmed V and J ends, which lost 4 bases and 7 bases, there was a span of 7 bases. In nucleotides, the CDR3 is TGTGCCAGCAGTTCGGGGAGTGGCTACACCTTC. Translation: CASSSGSGYTF.

This clonotype was observed a few times. The chain has TRBV7-2 and TRBJ1-3; possibly TRBD1 for D (5 bases). The CDR3 spans 16 residues. V was clipped by 1 base and J by 3 bases, with 13 bases between them. Germline V lookup: CDR1 SGHTA, CDR2 FQGNSA. The CDR3 DNA is TGTGCCAGCAGCTTAGTAGGGGCCAGCGTTGGAAACACCATATATTTT. Amino acids: CASSLVGASVGNTIYF.

The gene calls are TRBV20-1 and TRBJ1-5; D unresolved. CDR3 size: 13 residues. V was pared by 4 bases and J by 3 bases, with 10 bases between. CDR1 DFQATT and CDR2 SNEGSKA come from the germline V gene (reference sequence). The CDR3 here is CSANNGHNQPQHF. CDR3 in DNA: TGCAGTGCTAACAACGGGCACAATCAGCCCCAGCATTTT.

Notes on this clonotype: A much larger clone lies a single base off, so this may be a read error. The chain links TRBV6-5 to TRBJ2-5; 11 nucleotides align to TRBD2. Unmatched junction bases numbered 7, after V lost 0 bases and J lost 7 bases. The germline V gene encodes CDR1 MNHEY and CDR2 SVGAGI. There are 16 residues in the CDR3. CDR3 amino acids: CASSYSGLAGPGTQYF. For the CDR3, the DNA is TGTGCCAGCAGTTACTCTGGACTAGCGGGTCCAGGGACCCAGTACTTC.

This clonotype has only one observation. With a much larger clone just one base away, this may be a read error. The chain links TRBV29-1 to TRBJ1-1; 9 bases map to TRBD1. The CDR3 is made up of 14 amino acids. CDR1 is SQVTM, CDR2 ANQGSEA, per germline. Trimming took 5 bases from V and 0 from J; bases not matched to a gene: 4. Here the CDR3 reads CSVYRQGVNTEAFF. CDR3 bases: TGCAGCGTTTACAGACAGGGGGTGAACACTGAAGCTTTCTTT.

This clonotype was seen many times. The V gene is TRBV28, the J gene TRBJ2-7; D unclear. With 7 bases removed from V and 5 bases from J, the gap between germline ends came to 12 bases. This CDR3 has 12 residues. Germline CDR1 and CDR2: MDHEN and SYDVKM. The CDR3 reads CASISGGDEQYF. CDR3 nucleotides: TGTGCCAGCATTTCGGGTGGGGACGAGCAGTACTTC.

This clonotype came up many times. This chain connects TRBV6-2 or TRBV6-3 to TRBJ1-2; tentative D call: TRBD1 (5 bases). Germline V CDR1 and CDR2: MNHEY, SVGEGT. The V end lost 6 bases, the J end lost 9 bases, and 17 bases lay between the germline ends. This CDR3 has 13 amino acids. The CDR3 reads CASSPGTPRRYTF. The DNA of the CDR3 is TGTGCCAGCAGCCCGGGGACCCCCCGGCGCTACACCTTC.

This clonotype was seen at least ten times. This chain links TRBV18 with TRBJ2-7, with D perhaps matching TRBD1 (6 bases). Looked up from germline, CDR1 is KGHSH and CDR2 is LQKENI. Trimming left V 2 bases short and J 6 bases short, with 8 bases between. This CDR3 region has 12 residues. In DNA, the CDR3 is TGTGCCAGCTCACCAACAGGGCCCGAGCAGTACTTC. Translating gives CASSPTGPEQYF.

The V gene is TRBV20-1, the J gene TRBJ2-7; TRBD2 is a possible D gene (6 bases). This CDR3 is 12 amino acids long. Germline-derived CDR1 and CDR2 are DFQATT and SNEGSKA (reference sequence). V was clipped by 3 bases and J by 5 bases, with 11 bases between them. CDR3 bases: TGCAGTGCTAGCAAAGGGACTCACGAGCAGTACTTC. This codes for CSASKGTHEQYF.

Many counts were recorded for this clonotype. The chain joins TRBV7-8 to TRBJ2-7; 7 bases map to TRBD1. The CDR3 spans 14 residues. CDR1 is SGHVS, CDR2 FQNEAQ, per germline. J lost 6 bases, V lost 1 base, and 6 bases had no gene match. This chain's CDR3 is CASSLVTGAGEQYF. The CDR3 nucleotides are TGTGCCAGCAGCTTAGTTACAGGGGCCGGCGAGCAGTACTTC.

With respect to this clonotype: Being one base from a much bigger clone, this may be a read error. The CDR3 sequence is CASTAPMDRGLQETQYF. The CDR3 bases are TGTGCCAGCACCGCGCCCATGGACAGGGGGCTCCAAGAGACCCAGTACTTC. The chain is built from TRBV27 and TRBJ2-5, with 11 bases identical to TRBD1. The CDR3 runs 17 residues. V gave up 7 bases and J gave up 1 base; unmatched junction bases: 11. Germline loops: CDR1 MNHEY, CDR2 SMNVEV (reference sequence).

This clonotype was seen many times. The V and J genes are TRBV7-9 and TRBJ1-1, with no clear D. This CDR3 comprises 13 residues. The germline V gene encodes CDR1 SEHNR and CDR2 FQNEAQ (reference sequence). The V end was cut by 2 bases, the J end by 1 base, with 5 bases between. In DNA form, the CDR3 reads TGTGCCAGCAGCTTAACTGCGAACACTGAAGCTTTCTTT. Its protein is CASSLTANTEAFF.

This clonotype came up many times. This chain links TRBV12-3 or TRBV12-4 with TRBJ2-5, with 10 bases aligning to TRBD2. The CDR3 is made up of 15 amino acids. V trimming: 4 bases; J trimming: 1 base; junction bases outside the gene matches: 3. The CDR3 nucleotides are TGTGCCAGCAGTTCGTCTAGCGGGGGCCAAGAGACCCAGTACTTC. Its translation is CASSSSSGGQETQYF.

The gene calls are TRBV28 and TRBJ1-1, with unresolved D. The CDR3 consists of 14 residues. Germline V lookup: CDR1 MDHEN, CDR2 SYDVKM. V lost 9 bases to trimming and J lost 0 bases, with 14 bases between them. This CDR3 reads CASWSGAMNTEAFF. The CDR3 DNA follows: TGTGCCAGTTGGTCCGGAGCCATGAACACTGAAGCTTTCTTT. The complete variable domain, with remaining parts taken from reference TRBV28 and TRBJ1-1, reads DVKVTQSSRYLVKRTGEKVFLECVQDMDHENMFWYRQDPGLGLRLIYFSYDVKMKEKGDIPEGYSVSREKKERFSLILESASTNQTSMYLCASWSGAMNTEAFFGQGTRLTVV.

This clonotype was detected only a few times. V is TRBV19 and J is TRBJ2-6; D is perhaps TRBD2 (6 bases). Germline-derived CDR1 and CDR2 are LNHDA and SQIVND (reference sequence). CDR3 length: 19 amino acids. V lost 6 bases, J lost 0 bases, and 21 bases lay in between. In nucleotides, the CDR3 is TGTGCCAGTAGCGCCCCACTAGCCGCCAAGGGCTCTGGGGCCAACGTCCTGACTTTC. It translates to CASSAPLAAKGSGANVLTF.

Of note for this clonotype: Since a much larger clone is just one base distant, this may be a read error. V is TRBV7-9 and J is TRBJ2-7; TRBD1 or TRBD2 may be the D gene (5 bases each). This CDR3 comprises 15 residues. Germline V lookup: CDR1 SEHNR, CDR2 FQNEAQ (reference sequence). V was shortened by 6 bases and J by 2 bases, with 17 bases between the two germline ends. As DNA, the CDR3 is TGTGCCAGCAGTTTTATTCGGGGCCTTACCTACGAGCAGTACTTC. Its protein product is CASSFIRGLTYEQYF.

There are many counts of this clonotype. This chain joins TRBV7-2 and TRBJ2-5, with D perhaps TRBD2 (5 bases). V lost 2 bases, J lost 6 bases, and 13 bases lay in between. Germline CDR1 SGHTA, CDR2 FQGNSA. This CDR3 comprises 14 residues. The CDR3 protein is CASSLRTGGKTQYF. CDR3 DNA: TGTGCCAGCAGCTTAAGGACTGGAGGAAAGACCCAGTACTTC.

CDR3 bases: TGTGCCAGCAGTGGGGGGCTAGCGGTCACGAACACCGGGGAGCTGTTTTTT. Its translation: CASSGGLAVTNTGELFF. The genes are TRBV2 and TRBJ2-2, with D perhaps matching TRBD2 (7 bases). The germline V and J ends were trimmed by 4 bases and 0 bases, with 15 bases remaining between them. The germline gives CDR1 SNHLY, CDR2 FYNNEI. The CDR3 is made up of 17 amino acids.

This clonotype was detected ten times or more. This rearrangement joins TRBV6-5 to TRBJ1-5; D possibly corresponds to TRBD1 (6 bases). V was trimmed by 2 bases and J by 2 bases, leaving 10 bases between them. CDR1 is MNHEY, CDR2 SVGAGI, per germline. The CDR3 runs 15 residues. The CDR3 DNA sequence: TGTGCCAGCAGTTACGCAGGGGTGGGCAATCAGCCCCAGCATTTT. It codes for CASSYAGVGNQPQHF.

Turning to this clonotype: A clone one base away is much larger, so this may be a read error. The chain uses TRBV12-3 or TRBV12-4 and TRBJ2-7; maybe TRBD2 (5 bases). CDR3 length: 12 residues. V was clipped by 5 bases and J by 5 bases, with 10 bases between them. The CDR3 coding sequence is TGTGCCAGCAGTCGCGCGGGCCACGAGCAGTACTTC. It codes for CASSRAGHEQYF.

In the case of this clonotype: Possible read error: a much larger clone is one base away. This sequence joins TRBV28 and TRBJ1-2; D not certain. CDR3 length: 14 residues. Germline V gene data show CDR1 as MDHEN and CDR2 as SYDVKM. CDR3 in amino acids: CTSSNGLTRYGYTF. The CDR3 nucleotides are TGTACCAGCAGTAATGGACTCACACGCTATGGCTACACCTTC.

This clonotype was seen a handful of times. This sequence joins TRBV6-2 or TRBV6-3 and TRBJ2-2; TRBD2 matches 7 bases. The length of the CDR3 is 14 residues. Per germline, CDR1 MNHEY and CDR2 SVGEGT. The J segment lost 7 bases and the V segment lost 7 bases, leaving 9 bases of the junction unmatched. CDR3 coding DNA: TGTGCCAGCACCCGCCTGCGGGACTACGGGGAGCTGTTTTTT. Its translation: CASTRLRDYGELFF.

This chain links TRBV27 with TRBJ2-7; 8 bases are a match to TRBD2. The CDR3 is 14 amino acids. V was clipped by 5 bases and J by 2 bases; unmatched bases: 5. CDR1 and CDR2 (germline): MNHEY, SMNVEV (reference sequence). Here the CDR3 DNA reads TGTGCCAGCAGTGCCGGGGGGGGTCCCTACGAGCAGTACTTC. Protein sequence: CASSAGGGPYEQYF.

This clonotype has a handful of counts. V usage is TRBV24-1 and J usage is TRBJ1-2, with a tentative D call TRBD1 (6 bases). Germline V gene sequence: CDR1 KGHDR, CDR2 SFDVKD. This CDR3 has 14 amino acids. Trimming stripped 4 bases from V and 3 bases from J, with 11 bases between. CDR3 DNA sequence: TGTGCCACCAGTGACCCAGGGGCCGACTATGGCTACACCTTC. It yields the protein CATSDPGADYGYTF.

This clonotype came up a few times. The J gene is TRBJ2-7, the V gene TRBV7-9, with D maybe TRBD2 (6 bases). CDR1 and CDR2 from the germline V gene are SEHNR and FQNEAQ (reference sequence). Trimming removed 5 bases at V and 7 bases at J, with 15 bases between. The CDR3 has 13 residues. The CDR3 is CASSPGPAGEQYF. The CDR3 DNA reads as TGTGCCAGCAGCCCCGGGCCGGCGGGGGAGCAGTACTTC.